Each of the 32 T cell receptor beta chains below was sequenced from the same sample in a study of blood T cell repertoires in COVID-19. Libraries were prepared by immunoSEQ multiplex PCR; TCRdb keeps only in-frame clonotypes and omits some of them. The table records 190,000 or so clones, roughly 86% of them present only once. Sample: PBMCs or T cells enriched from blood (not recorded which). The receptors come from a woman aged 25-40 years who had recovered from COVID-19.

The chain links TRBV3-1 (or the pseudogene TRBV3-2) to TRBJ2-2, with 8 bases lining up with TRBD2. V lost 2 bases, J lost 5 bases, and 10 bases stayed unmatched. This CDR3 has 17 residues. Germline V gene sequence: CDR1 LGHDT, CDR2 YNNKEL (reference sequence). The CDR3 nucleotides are TGTGCCAGCAGCCAACCGCCGGGACTAGTATTGACCGGGGAGCTGTTTTTT. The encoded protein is CASSQPPGLVLTGELFF.

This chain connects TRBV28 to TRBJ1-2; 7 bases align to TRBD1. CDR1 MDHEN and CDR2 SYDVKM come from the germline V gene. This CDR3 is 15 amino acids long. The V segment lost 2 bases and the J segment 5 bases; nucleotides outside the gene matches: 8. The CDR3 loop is CASSLPSAGGYGYTF. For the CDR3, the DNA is TGTGCCAGCAGTTTACCTTCTGCAGGGGGTTATGGCTACACCTTC.

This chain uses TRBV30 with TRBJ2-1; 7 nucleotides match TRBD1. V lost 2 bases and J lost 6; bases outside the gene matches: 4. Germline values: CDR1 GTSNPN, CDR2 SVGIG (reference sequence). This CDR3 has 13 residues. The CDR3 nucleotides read TGTGCCTGGAGTTCCCGGACAGGCAATGAGCAGTTCTTC. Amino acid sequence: CAWSSRTGNEQFF.

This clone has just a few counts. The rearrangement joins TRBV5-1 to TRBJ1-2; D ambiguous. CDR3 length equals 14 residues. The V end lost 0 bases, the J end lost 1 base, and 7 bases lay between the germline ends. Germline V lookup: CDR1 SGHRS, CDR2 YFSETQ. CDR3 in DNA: TGCGCCAGCAGCTTGGTTCCGGGTAACTATGGCTACACCTTC. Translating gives CASSLVPGNYGYTF.

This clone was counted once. In DNA, the CDR3 is TGTGCCACCAGTGACACTACCCCTAATGAAAAACTGTTTTTT. It codes for CATSDTTPNEKLFF. The genes are TRBV24-1 and TRBJ1-4; D is unclear. V was cut by 4 bases and J by 3 bases, with 8 bases left in between. Germline CDR1 and CDR2: KGHDR and SFDVKD. The CDR3 is 14 amino acids.

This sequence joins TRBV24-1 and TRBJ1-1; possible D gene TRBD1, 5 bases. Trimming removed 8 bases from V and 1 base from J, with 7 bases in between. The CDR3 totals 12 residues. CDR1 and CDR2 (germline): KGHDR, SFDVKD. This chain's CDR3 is CATTGPNTEAFF. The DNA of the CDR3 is TGTGCCACCACAGGGCCGAACACTGAAGCTTTCTTT.

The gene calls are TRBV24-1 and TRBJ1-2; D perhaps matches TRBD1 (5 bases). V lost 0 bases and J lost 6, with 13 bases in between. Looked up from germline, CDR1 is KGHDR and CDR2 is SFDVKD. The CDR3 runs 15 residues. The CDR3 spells CATSDLWTKSDGYTF. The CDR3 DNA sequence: TGTGCCACCAGTGATTTGTGGACAAAATCGGATGGCTACACCTTC.

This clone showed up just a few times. CDR3 sequence reads: CASSLRGLGEQYF. In DNA, the CDR3 is TGCGCCAGCAGCTTGAGAGGGCTCGGCGAGCAGTACTTC. V gene TRBV5-1 combines with J gene TRBJ2-7, with D perhaps TRBD2 (5 bases). Trimming removed 1 base at V and 6 bases at J, with 11 bases between. Germline V lookup: CDR1 SGHRS, CDR2 YFSETQ. This CDR3 contains 13 residues.

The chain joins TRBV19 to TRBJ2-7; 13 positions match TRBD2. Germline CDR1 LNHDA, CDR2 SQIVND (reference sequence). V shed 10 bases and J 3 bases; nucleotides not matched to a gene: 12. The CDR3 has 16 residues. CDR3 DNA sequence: TGTGCCACCCCCGGACTAGCGGGAGATCCTCGCTACGAGCAGTACTTC. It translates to CATPGLAGDPRYEQYF.

The CDR3 loop is CASSPLPAGGSPETQYF. The CDR3 DNA sequence: TGTGCCAGCTCACCGCTCCCAGCGGGAGGTTCCCCGGAGACCCAGTACTTC. The rearrangement links TRBV18 to TRBJ2-5; 9 bases match TRBD2. V lost 3 bases to trimming and J lost 5 bases; unmatched junction nucleotides: 13. This CDR3 contains 17 residues. Looked up from germline, CDR1 is KGHSH and CDR2 is LQKENI.

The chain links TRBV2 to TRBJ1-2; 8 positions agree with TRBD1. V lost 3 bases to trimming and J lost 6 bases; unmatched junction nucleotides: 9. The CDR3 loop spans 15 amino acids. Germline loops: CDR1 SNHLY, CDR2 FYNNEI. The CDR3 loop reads CASSDYGRGQDGYTF. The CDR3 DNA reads TGTGCCAGCAGTGATTACGGCAGGGGGCAGGATGGCTACACCTTC.

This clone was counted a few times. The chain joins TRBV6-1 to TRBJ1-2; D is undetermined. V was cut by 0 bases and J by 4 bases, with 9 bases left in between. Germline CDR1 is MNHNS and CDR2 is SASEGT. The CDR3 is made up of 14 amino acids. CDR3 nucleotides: TGTGCCAGCAGTGAAGCTACCGGTGGCTATGGCTACACCTTC. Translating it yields CASSEATGGYGYTF.

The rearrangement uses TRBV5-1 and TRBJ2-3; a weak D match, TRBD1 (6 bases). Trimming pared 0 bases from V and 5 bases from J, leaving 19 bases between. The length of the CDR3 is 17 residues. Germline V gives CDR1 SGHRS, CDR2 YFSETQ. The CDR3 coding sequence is TGCGCCAGCAGCTTGGGGACCCATACTGGGGGCCAAGATACGCAGTATTTT. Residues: CASSLGTHTGGQDTQYF.

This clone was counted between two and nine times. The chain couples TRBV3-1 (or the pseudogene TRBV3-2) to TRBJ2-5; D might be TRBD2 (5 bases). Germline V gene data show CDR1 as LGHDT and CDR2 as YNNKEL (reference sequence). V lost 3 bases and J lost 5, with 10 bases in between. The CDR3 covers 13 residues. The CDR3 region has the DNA TGTGCCAGCAGCCAGGCTAGCCTGGAGACCCAGTACTTC. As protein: CASSQASLETQYF.

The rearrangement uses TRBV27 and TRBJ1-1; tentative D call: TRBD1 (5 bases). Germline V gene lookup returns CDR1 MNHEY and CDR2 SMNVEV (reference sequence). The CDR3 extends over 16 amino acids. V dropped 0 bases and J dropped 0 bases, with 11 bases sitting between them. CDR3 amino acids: CASSLSGQALNTEAFF. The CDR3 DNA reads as TGTGCCAGCAGTTTATCGGGGCAGGCTTTGAACACTGAAGCTTTCTTT.

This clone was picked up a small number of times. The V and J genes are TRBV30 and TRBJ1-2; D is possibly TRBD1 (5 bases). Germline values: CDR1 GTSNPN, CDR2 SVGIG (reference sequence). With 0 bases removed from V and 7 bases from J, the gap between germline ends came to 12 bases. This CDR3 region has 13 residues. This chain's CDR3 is CAWSVKGKGGYTF. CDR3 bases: TGTGCCTGGAGTGTAAAGGGGAAGGGTGGCTACACCTTC.

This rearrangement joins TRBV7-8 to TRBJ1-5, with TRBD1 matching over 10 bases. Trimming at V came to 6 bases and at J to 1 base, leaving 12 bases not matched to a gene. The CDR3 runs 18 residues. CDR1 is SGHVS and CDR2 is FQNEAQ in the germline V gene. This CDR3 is CASRAFPGQGHSNQPQHF. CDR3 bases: TGTGCCAGCAGGGCTTTCCCGGGACAGGGGCACAGCAATCAGCCCCAGCATTTT.

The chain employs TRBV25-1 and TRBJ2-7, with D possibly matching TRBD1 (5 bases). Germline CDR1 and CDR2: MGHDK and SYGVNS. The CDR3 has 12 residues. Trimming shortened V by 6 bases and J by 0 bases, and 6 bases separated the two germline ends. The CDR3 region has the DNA TGTGCCAGCAGCGACAGCTCCTACGAGCAGTACTTC. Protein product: CASSDSSYEQYF.

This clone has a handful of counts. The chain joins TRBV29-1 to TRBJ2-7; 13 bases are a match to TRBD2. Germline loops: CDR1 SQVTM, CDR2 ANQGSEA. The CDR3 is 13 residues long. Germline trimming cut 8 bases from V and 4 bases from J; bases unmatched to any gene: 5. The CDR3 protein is CSSWTSGSYEQYF. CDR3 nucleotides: TGCAGCAGCTGGACTAGCGGGAGTTACGAGCAGTACTTC.

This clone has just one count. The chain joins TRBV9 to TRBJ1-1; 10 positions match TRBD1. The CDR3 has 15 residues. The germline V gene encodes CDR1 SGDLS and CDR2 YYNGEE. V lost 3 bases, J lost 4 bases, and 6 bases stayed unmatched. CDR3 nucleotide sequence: TGTGCCAGCAGCGGACAGGGGGCCAGGAGCACTGAAGCTTTCTTT. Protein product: CASSGQGARSTEAFF.

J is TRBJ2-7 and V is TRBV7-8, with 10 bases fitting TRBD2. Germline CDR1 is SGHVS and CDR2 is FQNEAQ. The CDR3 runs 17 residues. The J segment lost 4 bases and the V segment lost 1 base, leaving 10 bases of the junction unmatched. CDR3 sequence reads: CASSLEVVASGSYEQYF. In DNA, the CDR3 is TGTGCCAGCAGCTTAGAGGTGGTCGCTAGCGGGAGTTACGAGCAGTACTTC.

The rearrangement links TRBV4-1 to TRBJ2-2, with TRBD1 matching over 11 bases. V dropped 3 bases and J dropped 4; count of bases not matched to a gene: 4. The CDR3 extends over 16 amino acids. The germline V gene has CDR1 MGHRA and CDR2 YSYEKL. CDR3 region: CASSQTGTGGTGELFF. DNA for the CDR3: TGCGCCAGCAGCCAGACCGGGACAGGGGGCACCGGGGAGCTGTTTTTT.

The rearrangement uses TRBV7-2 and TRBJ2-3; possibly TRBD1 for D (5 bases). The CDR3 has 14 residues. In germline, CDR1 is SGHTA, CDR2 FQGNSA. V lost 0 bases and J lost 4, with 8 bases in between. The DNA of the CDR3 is TGTGCCAGCAGCTTAGCGCCAGGGTCAGATACGCAGTATTTT. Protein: CASSLAPGSDTQYF.

In DNA, the CDR3 is TGCGCCAGCAGTGAGTACAGGGGAGAAGCTTTCTTT. This encodes CASSEYRGEAFF. The rearrangement joins TRBV10-1 to TRBJ1-1, with TRBD1 identical over 7 bases. The CDR3 spans 12 residues. Losses at the gene ends were 1 base for V and 8 bases for J; bases not matched to a gene: 1. Looked up from germline, CDR1 is WNHNN and CDR2 is SYGVQD (reference sequence).

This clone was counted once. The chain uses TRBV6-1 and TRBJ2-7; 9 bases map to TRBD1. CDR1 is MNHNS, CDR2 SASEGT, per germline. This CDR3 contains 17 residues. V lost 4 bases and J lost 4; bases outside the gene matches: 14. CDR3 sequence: CASSGKPGTGSIYEQYF. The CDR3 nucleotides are TGTGCCAGCAGTGGAAAGCCCGGGACAGGGTCTATTTACGAGCAGTACTTC.

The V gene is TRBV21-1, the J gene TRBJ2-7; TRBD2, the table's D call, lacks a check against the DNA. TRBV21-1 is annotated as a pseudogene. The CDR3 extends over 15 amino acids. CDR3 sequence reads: CASSPTSGEEDEQYF. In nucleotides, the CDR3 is TGTGCCAGCAGCCCCACATCGGGGGAGGAGGACGAGCAGTACTTC.

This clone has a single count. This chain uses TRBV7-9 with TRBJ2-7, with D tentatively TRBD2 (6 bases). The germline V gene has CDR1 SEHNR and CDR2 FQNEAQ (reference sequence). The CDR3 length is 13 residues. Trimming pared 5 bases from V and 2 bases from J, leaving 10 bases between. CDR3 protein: CASSVSGTYEQYF. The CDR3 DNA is TGTGCCAGCAGCGTTAGCGGTACCTACGAGCAGTACTTC.

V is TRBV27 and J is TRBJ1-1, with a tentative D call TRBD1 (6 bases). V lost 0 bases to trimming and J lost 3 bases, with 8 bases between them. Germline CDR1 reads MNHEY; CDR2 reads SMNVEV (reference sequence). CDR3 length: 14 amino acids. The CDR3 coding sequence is TGTGCCAGCAGTTTATCCTCAGGGGACACTGAAGCTTTCTTT. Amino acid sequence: CASSLSSGDTEAFF.

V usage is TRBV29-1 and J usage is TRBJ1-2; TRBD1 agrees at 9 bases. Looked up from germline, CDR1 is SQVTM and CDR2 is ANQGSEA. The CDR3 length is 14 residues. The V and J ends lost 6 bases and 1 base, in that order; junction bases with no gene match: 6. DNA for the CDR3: TGCAGCGTCGCCGGGACAGGGAATAACTATGGCTACACCTTC. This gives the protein CSVAGTGNNYGYTF.

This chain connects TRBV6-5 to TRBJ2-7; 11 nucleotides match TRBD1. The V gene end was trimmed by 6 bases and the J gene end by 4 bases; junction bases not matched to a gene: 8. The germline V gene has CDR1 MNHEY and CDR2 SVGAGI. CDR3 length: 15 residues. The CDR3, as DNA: TGTGCCAGCAGCACCTTGGGACAGGGGGTATACGAGCAGTACTTC. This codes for CASSTLGQGVYEQYF.

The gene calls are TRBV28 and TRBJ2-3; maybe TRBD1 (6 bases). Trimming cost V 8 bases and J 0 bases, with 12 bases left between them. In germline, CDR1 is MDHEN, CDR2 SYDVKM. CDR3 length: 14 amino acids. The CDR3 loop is CASVRDTSTDTQYF. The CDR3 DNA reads TGTGCCAGCGTTCGGGACACCAGCACAGATACGCAGTATTTT.

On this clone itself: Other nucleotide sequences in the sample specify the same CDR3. CDR3 DNA: TGTGCCAGCAGTTTGCGAGGGGGAACCGGGGAGCTGTTTTTT. This encodes CASSLRGGTGELFF. The chain couples TRBV27 to TRBJ2-2; a weak D match, TRBD1 (6 bases). The CDR3 sequence is 14 residues long. V lost 3 bases to trimming and J lost 5 bases, with 10 bases between them. Germline V lookup: CDR1 MNHEY, CDR2 SMNVEV (reference sequence).